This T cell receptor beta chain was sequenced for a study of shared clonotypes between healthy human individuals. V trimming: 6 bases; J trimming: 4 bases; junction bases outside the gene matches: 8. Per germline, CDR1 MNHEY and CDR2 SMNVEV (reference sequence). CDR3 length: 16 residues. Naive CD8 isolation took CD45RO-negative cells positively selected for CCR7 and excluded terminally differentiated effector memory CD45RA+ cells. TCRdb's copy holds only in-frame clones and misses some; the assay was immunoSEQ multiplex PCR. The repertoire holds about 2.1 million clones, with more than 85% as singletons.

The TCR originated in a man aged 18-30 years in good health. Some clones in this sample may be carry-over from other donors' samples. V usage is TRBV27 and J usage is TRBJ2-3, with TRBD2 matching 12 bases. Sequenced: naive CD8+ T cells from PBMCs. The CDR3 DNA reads TGTGCCAGCAGACCCAGACTAGCGGGAGTGGCAGATACGCAGTATTTT. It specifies CASRPRLAGVADTQYF.